This T cell receptor beta chain was sequenced during a study of blood T cell repertoires in COVID-19. The CDR3 loop spans 14 amino acids. Deletions cut 10 bases from V and 1 base from J, with 16 bases between. CDR1 and CDR2 from the germline V gene are PRHDT and FYEKMQ (reference sequence). TCRdb's copy holds only in-frame clones and misses some; the assay was immunoSEQ multiplex PCR. Of some 390,000 clones detected, over 85% appear once; the ten largest clones hold 1.5% to 2%. The specimen was PBMCs or T cells enriched from blood (not recorded which). The receptor comes from a woman aged 25 to 45 who had recovered from COVID-19. The chain links TRBV13 to TRBJ1-1, with D possibly TRBD1 on 6 matching bases. The CDR3 DNA sequence: TGTGCCAACCAGAACAGGGTGGGGAACACTGAAGCTTTCTTT. Translated: CANQNRVGNTEAFF.